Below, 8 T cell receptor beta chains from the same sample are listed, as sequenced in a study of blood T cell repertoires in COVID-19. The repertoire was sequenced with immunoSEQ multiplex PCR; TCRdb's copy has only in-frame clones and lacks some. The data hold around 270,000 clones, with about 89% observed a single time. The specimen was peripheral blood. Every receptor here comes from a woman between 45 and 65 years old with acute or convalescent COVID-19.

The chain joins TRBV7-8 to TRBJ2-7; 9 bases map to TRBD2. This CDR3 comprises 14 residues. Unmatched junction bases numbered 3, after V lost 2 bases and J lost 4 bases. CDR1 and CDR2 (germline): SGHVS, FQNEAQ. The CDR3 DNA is TGTGCCAGCAGCTTAAGTAGCGGGAGTTACGAGCAGTACTTC. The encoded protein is CASSLSSGSYEQYF.

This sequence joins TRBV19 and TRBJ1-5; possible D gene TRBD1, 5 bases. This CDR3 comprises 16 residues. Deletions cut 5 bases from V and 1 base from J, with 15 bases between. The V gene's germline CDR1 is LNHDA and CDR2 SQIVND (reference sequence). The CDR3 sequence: CASSPVGGTSNQPQHF. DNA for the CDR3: TGTGCCAGTAGTCCGGTGGGAGGGACCAGCAATCAGCCCCAGCATTTT.

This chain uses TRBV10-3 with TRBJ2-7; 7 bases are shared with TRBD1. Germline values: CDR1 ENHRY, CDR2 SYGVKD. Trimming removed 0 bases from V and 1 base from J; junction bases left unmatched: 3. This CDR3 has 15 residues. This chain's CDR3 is CAISESTGQSYEQYF. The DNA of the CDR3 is TGTGCCATCAGTGAGTCGACGGGACAGTCCTACGAGCAGTACTTC.

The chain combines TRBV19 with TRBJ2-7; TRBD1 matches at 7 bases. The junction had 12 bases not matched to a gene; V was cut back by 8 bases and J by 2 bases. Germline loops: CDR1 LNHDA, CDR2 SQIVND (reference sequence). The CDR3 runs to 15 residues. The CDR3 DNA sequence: TGTGCCAGTGCGAAAATAGGACAGGTTGCCTACGAGCAGTACTTC. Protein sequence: CASAKIGQVAYEQYF.

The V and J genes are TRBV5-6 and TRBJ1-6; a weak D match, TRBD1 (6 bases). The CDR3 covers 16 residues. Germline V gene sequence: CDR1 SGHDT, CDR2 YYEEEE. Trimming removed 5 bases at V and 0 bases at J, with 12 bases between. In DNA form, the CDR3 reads TGTGCCAGCAGGGAAACAGGGAGCTCCTATAATTCACCCCTCCACTTT. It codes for CASRETGSSYNSPLHF. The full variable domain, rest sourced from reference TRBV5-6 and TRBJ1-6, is DAGVTQSPTHLIKTRGQQVTLRCSPKSGHDTVSWYQQALGQGPQFIFQYYEEEERQRGNFPDRFSGHQFPNYSSELNVNALLLGDSALYLCASRETGSSYNSPLHFGNGTRLTVT.

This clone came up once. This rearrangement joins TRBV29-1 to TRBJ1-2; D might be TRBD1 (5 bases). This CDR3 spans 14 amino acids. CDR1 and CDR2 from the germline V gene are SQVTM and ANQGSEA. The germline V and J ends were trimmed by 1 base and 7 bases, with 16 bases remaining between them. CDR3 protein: CSVEVGGAGGGYTF. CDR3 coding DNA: TGCAGCGTTGAAGTCGGCGGGGCTGGGGGTGGCTACACCTTC.

This chain's CDR3 is CASSLESNTEAFF. The CDR3 DNA sequence: TGTGCCAGTAGCCTTGAGTCGAACACTGAAGCTTTCTTT. The chain uses TRBV6-5 and TRBJ1-1; D is uncertain. The CDR3 has 13 amino acids. CDR1 and CDR2 from the germline V gene are MNHEY and SVGAGI. Between the trimmed V and J ends, which lost 9 bases and 1 base, there was a span of 12 bases.

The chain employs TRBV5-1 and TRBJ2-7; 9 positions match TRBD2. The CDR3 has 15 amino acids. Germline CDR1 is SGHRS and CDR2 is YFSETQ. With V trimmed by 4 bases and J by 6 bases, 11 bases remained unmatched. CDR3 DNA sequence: TGCGCCAGCAGCCCCCTTTTAGCGGGAGAACCCGAGCAGTACTTC. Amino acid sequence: CASSPLLAGEPEQYF.